This TCR beta chain was sequenced for a study of shared clonotypes between healthy human individuals. Study in general: Per-donor plates numbered three CD4 naive, three CD4 memory, two CD8 naive and one CD8 memory. Whole-study findings and limits: An expected dependence of interdonor clonotype sharing on sequencing depth was noted.

From germline, CDR1 is ENHRY and CDR2 SYGVKD. V was pared by 4 bases and J by 4 bases, with 6 bases of the junction left unmatched. The CDR3 is made up of 15 amino acids. Produced via immunoSEQ multiplex PCR; TCRdb's table is partial and in-frame only. The sample yields more than 1.2 million clones, roughly 98.5% seen once. With regard to this clone: Its antigen is currently unknown.

This rearrangement joins TRBV10-3 to TRBJ2-3; TRBD2 agrees at 9 bases. This TCR came from a man aged 30 to 39 in good health. Sequences were obtained from naive CD4+ T cells sorted from blood. Described subset: CD45RA+ positively selected. The CDR3, as DNA: TGTGCCATCAGTGTTAAGCGGGAGGTTCCAGATACGCAGTATTTT. Amino acids: CAISVKREVPDTQYF.